This T cell receptor beta chain originates from a study of T cells in Graves' hyperthyroidism and ophthalmopathy. Diagnoses rested on clinical symptoms, serum thyroxine and TRAb, thyroid ultrasound and orbital computed tomography. In its sample, this clonotype was seen many times. RNA transcripts were the template for amplifying TCR beta CDR3 regions. The HTBI primer set was used in a first-round RT-PCR of the TCR CDR3. MiXCR, applied by TCRdb to the multiplex PCR reads, yields one record per CDR3 protein. The repertoire has about 98,000 distinct CDR3 sequences, about 40% of them found once; the top ten carry about 10%. The V end was cut by 9 bases, the J end by 0 bases, with 17 bases between. CDR3 length: 15 amino acids. The germline V gene has CDR1 MNHEY and CDR2 SVGAGI.

The sequence derives from a woman between 25 and 40 years old with Graves' hyperthyroidism. The chain combines TRBV6-5 with TRBJ1-1; D is possibly TRBD1 (6 bases). Sequenced sample: peripheral blood or thyroid tissue (not recorded which). The CDR3 DNA sequence: TGTGCCAGTCGCCGGACAGTTGGGATGAACACTGAAGCTTTCTTT. It is translated as CASRRTVGMNTEAFF.